The rows below give T cell receptor beta chains drawn from one sample of a study of cytomegalovirus exposure and HLA in healthy donors. Sequencing used immunoSEQ multiplex PCR; TCRdb keeps in-frame clones, though not all of them. The sample carries more than 60,000 clones, nearly 80% recorded once. Sequencing input: PBMCs. These receptors were obtained from a middle-aged woman in good health and CMV-seropositive. Each CDR3 is given with its conserved first and last residue. D genes are given only for firm matches.

j_call cdr3_length d_call v_call cdr3_nt cdr3_aa
TRBJ2-7 15 TRBD1 TRBV7-3 TGTGCCAGCAGCCTAGAGGTTGGACAGGGACGAAAGCAGTACTTC CASSLEVGQGRKQYF
TRBJ2-3 13 TRBD1 TRBV29-1 TGCAGCGTCGGACAGGGTAGCACAGATACGCAGTATTTT CSVGQGSTDTQYF
TRBJ2-3 13 - TRBV19 TGTGCCAGTATGACGGGAAGCACAGATACGCAGTATTTT CASMTGSTDTQYF
TRBJ1-5 15 TRBD1 TRBV7-6 TGTGCCAGCAGTCCCAGGGGGCTTAGCAATCAGCCCCAGCATTTT CASSPRGLSNQPQHF
TRBJ1-4 15 - TRBV9 TGTGCCAGCAGCGTAGGGGGGCGGATAGATGAAAAACTGTTTTTT CASSVGGRIDEKLFF
TRBJ1-2 15 - TRBV19 TGTGCCAGTAGTCGCCGGGACACAAGGCTCTATGGCTACACCTTC CASSRRDTRLYGYTF
TRBJ2-5 11 - TRBV6-5 TGTGCCAGCAAGACAGAAGAGACCCAGTACTTC CASKTEETQYF
TRBJ1-5 15 TRBD1 TRBV7-2 TGTGCCAGCAGCTTGGGGACAGGGACAAGGTGGCCCCAGCATTTT CASSLGTGTRWPQHF
TRBJ2-7 12 TRBD1 TRBV27 TGTGCCACCTCGCAGACAGGGGCCGAGCAGTACTTC CATSQTGAEQYF
TRBJ2-5 14 - TRBV7-7 TGTGCCAGCAGCTCGACCCGGGGGTTGGAGACCCAGTACTTC CASSSTRGLETQYF
TRBJ1-4 15 - TRBV5-5 TGTGCCAGCAGCTCAGTACAGGGTCGGCGTGAAAAACTGTTTTTT CASSSVQGRREKLFF
TRBJ2-5 14 TRBD1 TRBV11-2 TGTGCCAGCAGCCTTGGACAGGCCCAAGAGACCCAGTACTTC CASSLGQAQETQYF
TRBJ1-6 14 - TRBV6-5 TGTGCCAGCAGCTGGACAAGGTCTAATTCACCCCTCCACTTT CASSWTRSNSPLHF